Shown below are 32 T cell receptor beta chains from a single sample sequenced in a study of OX40 agonist ivuxolimab in advanced cancers. Assay: immunoSEQ multiplex PCR; the TCRdb copy retains only in-frame clones and omits some. In the table there are some 71,000 clones, around 90% of which are singletons. The specimen comprised CD4+ or CD8+ T cells sorted from blood, sampled in a trial of the OX40 agonist ivuxolimab. These receptors were collected from an adult with an advanced solid tumor such as melanoma, head and neck, liver or kidney cancer.

This chain joins TRBV28 and TRBJ2-1; D call uncertain. CDR1 and CDR2 (germline): MDHEN, SYDVKM. The length of the CDR3 is 17 residues. With 5 bases removed from V and 3 bases from J, the gap between germline ends came to 20 bases. The CDR3 spells CASSISPVTLGYNEQFF. CDR3 DNA sequence: TGTGCCAGCAGTATCTCTCCTGTGACCCTGGGCTACAATGAGCAGTTCTTC.

The J gene is TRBJ1-2, the V gene TRBV14; 8 bases are a match to TRBD1. J lost 6 bases, V lost 1 base, and 10 bases had no gene match. The CDR3 length is 16 residues. Per the germline V gene, CDR1 is SGHDN and CDR2 is FVKESK. CDR3 nucleotide sequence: TGTGCCAGCAGCCAAGGAGGGAACAGGGGGACAGATGGCTACACCTTC. This translates into CASSQGGNRGTDGYTF.

The CDR3 sequence is CASSLPGQGPEAFF. The CDR3, as DNA: TGTGCCAGCAGCTTACCCGGACAGGGCCCTGAAGCTTTCTTT. The chain joins TRBV7-9 to TRBJ1-1, with TRBD1 identical over 8 bases. The V and J ends lost 2 bases and 6 bases, in that order; junction bases with no gene match: 5. The CDR3 sequence is 14 residues long. Looked up from germline, CDR1 is SEHNR and CDR2 is FQNEAQ (reference sequence).

The genes are TRBV28 and TRBJ1-1; the match to TRBD1 covers 8 bases. V shed 8 bases and J 1 base; nucleotides not matched to a gene: 3. The CDR3 totals 13 residues. The germline V gene encodes CDR1 MDHEN and CDR2 SYDVKM. The CDR3 here is CASRDRPNTEAFF. The CDR3 DNA is TGTGCCAGCCGGGACAGGCCGAACACTGAAGCTTTCTTT.

The table lists this clone with a count of one. The rearrangement joins TRBV7-8 to TRBJ2-4; TRBD2 is a possible D gene (6 bases). CDR1 SGHVS and CDR2 FQNEAQ come from the germline V gene. The CDR3 sequence is 15 residues long. The V and J ends lost 5 bases and 0 bases respectively, with 11 bases between them. The CDR3 bases are TGTGCCAGCAGCACGGCGGGGTTAGCCAAAAACATTCAGTACTTC. It translates to CASSTAGLAKNIQYF.

V usage is TRBV10-2 and J usage is TRBJ1-1; D is perhaps TRBD1 (6 bases). The germline V gene has CDR1 WSHSY and CDR2 SAAADI. This CDR3 has 12 residues. The V end was cut by 6 bases, the J end by 5 bases, with 10 bases between. CDR3 bases: TGCGCCAGCAGAGGGGGAGGTACTGAAGCTTTCTTT. Its translation: CASRGGGTEAFF.

The V call is TRBV4-1, the J call TRBJ2-1, with TRBD2 as a possible D gene (6 bases). Germline V gene data show CDR1 as MGHRA and CDR2 as YSYEKL. V shed 0 bases and J shed 7 bases, with 16 bases lying between them. The CDR3 length is 16 residues. CDR3 sequence reads: CASSQDRGLGGNEQFF. CDR3 nucleotides: TGCGCCAGCAGCCAAGATCGTGGGCTTGGGGGGAATGAGCAGTTCTTC.

The rearrangement uses TRBV7-9 and TRBJ2-4, with TRBD1 identical over 8 bases. In germline, CDR1 is SEHNR, CDR2 FQNEAQ (reference sequence). The CDR3 loop spans 19 amino acids. Trimming took 4 bases from V and 1 from J; bases not matched to a gene: 15. This CDR3 is CASSSMGTGVPLAKNIQYF. The DNA of the CDR3 is TGTGCCAGCAGCTCCATGGGGACAGGAGTCCCTCTGGCCAAAAACATTCAGTACTTC.

The CDR3 spells CAWRTGRSSYEQYF. The CDR3 region has the DNA TGTGCCTGGAGGACAGGACGATCCTCCTACGAGCAGTACTTC. The chain joins TRBV30 to TRBJ2-7, with D perhaps TRBD1 (6 bases). The germline V gene has CDR1 GTSNPN and CDR2 SVGIG (reference sequence). The CDR3 consists of 14 residues. V dropped 3 bases and J dropped 0 bases, with 12 bases sitting between them.

The chain joins TRBV4-3 to TRBJ2-1; TRBD1 agrees at 10 bases. With V trimmed by 1 base and J by 4 bases, 7 bases remained unmatched. Germline CDR1 LGHNA, CDR2 YSLEER. This CDR3 spans 17 amino acids. The CDR3 DNA follows: TGCGCCAGCAGCCAAGTCTATCCGGGACAGGGGTACAATGAGCAGTTCTTC. It translates to CASSQVYPGQGYNEQFF.

The CDR3: CASSLWRENNEQFF. The CDR3 DNA reads TGTGCCAGCAGTTTATGGAGGGAAAACAATGAGCAGTTCTTC. The chain has TRBV27 and TRBJ2-1, with D perhaps TRBD2 (6 bases). CDR1 is MNHEY, CDR2 SMNVEV, per germline (reference sequence). This CDR3 contains 14 residues. The ends were cut back, 1 base at V and 5 bases at J, with 9 bases in the middle.

The chain carries TRBV10-3 and TRBJ1-1; TRBD1 matches 8 bases. Trimming removed 3 bases from V and 0 bases from J; junction bases left unmatched: 3. Germline V gene sequence: CDR1 ENHRY, CDR2 SYGVKD. This CDR3 is built from 15 residues. In nucleotides, the CDR3 is TGTGCCATCAGTGAAGGACAGGGCTTGAACACTGAAGCTTTCTTT. Encoded protein: CAISEGQGLNTEAFF.

The chain carries TRBV6-6 and TRBJ2-7; D unresolved. Germline CDR1 MNHNY, CDR2 SVGAGI (reference sequence). V was trimmed by 5 bases and J by 2 bases, leaving 10 bases between them. The CDR3 length is 13 residues. The CDR3: CASSIIQTYEQYF. DNA of the CDR3: TGTGCCAGCAGTATAATACAAACCTACGAGCAGTACTTC.

The chain recombines TRBV11-2 with TRBJ1-6, with TRBD1 matching over 7 bases. Germline assignment: CDR1 SGHAT and CDR2 FQNNGV. The CDR3 has 17 residues. J lost 5 bases, V lost 0 bases, and 7 bases had no gene match. In nucleotides, the CDR3 is TGTGCCAGCAGCTTAGATCTAAGAACAGGGGATAATTCACCCCTCCACTTT. Its translation: CASSLDLRTGDNSPLHF.

Points on this clone: Distinct nucleotide sequences in the sample also encode this CDR3. The chain couples TRBV9 to TRBJ2-3, with 9 bases that match TRBD2. Looked up from germline, CDR1 is SGDLS and CDR2 is YYNGEE. This CDR3 comprises 14 residues. V was clipped by 2 bases and J by 3 bases; unmatched bases: 1. CDR3 DNA sequence: TGTGCCAGCAGCGTTAGCGGGGGTACAGATACGCAGTATTTT. It codes for CASSVSGGTDTQYF.

This chain uses TRBV13 with TRBJ1-6; 8 nucleotides line up with TRBD1. Germline-derived CDR1 and CDR2 are PRHDT and FYEKMQ (reference sequence). The CDR3 spans 14 residues. With 5 bases clipped from V and 9 bases from J, the junction kept 6 bases outside the gene matches. The DNA for the CDR3 is TGTGCCAGCAGCGGGAGACAGGGGATTTCACCCCTCCACTTT. Translation: CASSGRQGISPLHF.

This chain links TRBV28 with TRBJ2-3; 12 bases match TRBD2. This CDR3 contains 17 residues. The trim removed 3 bases at V and 5 bases at J, leaving 9 bases unmatched. The germline V gene encodes CDR1 MDHEN and CDR2 SYDVKM. The CDR3 DNA follows: TGTGCCAGCAGTTTCTCGCTAGCGGGAGGGCCAGTAGATACGCAGTATTTT. Translation gives CASSFSLAGGPVDTQYF.

This chain uses TRBV6-1 with TRBJ2-5, with TRBD1 matching 8 bases. The CDR3 is made up of 14 amino acids. Per germline, CDR1 MNHNS and CDR2 SASEGT. V shed 4 bases, J shed 5 bases, and the junction held 6 bases outside the gene matches. The DNA for the CDR3 is TGTGCCAGCAGTGTAACGACAGGGGTGGAGACCCAGTACTTC. Translating it yields CASSVTTGVETQYF.

The chain links TRBV7-9 to TRBJ2-7; TRBD2 agrees at 7 bases. This CDR3 comprises 16 residues. The junction had 12 bases not matched to a gene; V was cut back by 4 bases and J by 3 bases. Per germline, CDR1 SEHNR and CDR2 FQNEAQ (reference sequence). The CDR3 DNA reads as TGTGCCAGCAGCTGGCAAATCGGGGAGGGTGTCTACGAGCAGTACTTC. This translates into CASSWQIGEGVYEQYF.

Comments on this clone: Mismatch with germline at one junction end may stem from a read error. This chain connects TRBV4-3 to TRBJ1-3; 9 bases align to TRBD1. Germline V CDR1 and CDR2: LGHNA, YSLEER. The CDR3 has 17 amino acids. The CDR3: CASSEDGTGSFGNTIYF. CDR3 DNA: TGCGCCAGCAGCGAAGACGGGACAGGGTCTTTCGGAAACACCATATATTTT.

V gene TRBV2 combines with J gene TRBJ1-1; D gene uncertain. Per the germline V gene, CDR1 is SNHLY and CDR2 is FYNNEI. The V gene lost 3 bases and the J gene lost 5 bases, with 22 bases spanning the gap. This CDR3 has 17 amino acids. CDR3: CASSEAKDSASNTEAFF. CDR3 in DNA: TGTGCCAGCAGTGAGGCTAAGGATTCCGCGAGTAATACTGAAGCTTTCTTT.

This clone was found many times. The rearrangement joins TRBV7-2 to TRBJ2-7, with 7 positions matching TRBD2. This CDR3 is 15 amino acids long. Looked up from germline, CDR1 is SGHTA and CDR2 is FQGNSA. Germline trimming cut 5 bases from V and 3 bases from J; bases unmatched to any gene: 10. CDR3: CASSPGMGEGYEQYF. The CDR3 DNA reads TGTGCCAGCAGCCCAGGCATGGGGGAGGGCTACGAGCAGTACTTC.

The rearrangement joins TRBV28 to TRBJ2-2; TRBD1 matches at 7 bases. Germline CDR1 is MDHEN and CDR2 is SYDVKM. The CDR3 runs to 17 residues. The J segment lost 0 bases and the V segment lost 3 bases, leaving 7 bases of the junction unmatched. CDR3 DNA sequence: TGTGCCAGCAGTTTTTTGACAGGGACCACGAACACCGGGGAGCTGTTTTTT. It specifies CASSFLTGTTNTGELFF. The entire variable domain, with the rest obtained from reference TRBV28 and TRBJ2-2, is as follows: DVKVTQSSRYLVKRTGEKVFLECVQDMDHENMFWYRQDPGLGLRLIYFSYDVKMKEKGDIPEGYSVSREKKERFSLILESASTNQTSMYLCASSFLTGTTNTGELFFGEGSRLTVL.

The V gene is TRBV29-1, the J gene TRBJ1-2, with a possible D match to TRBD1 (6 bases). The CDR3 sequence is 17 residues long. Germline V gene data show CDR1 as SQVTM and CDR2 as ANQGSEA. V gave up 3 bases and J gave up 4 bases, with 24 bases separating them. The CDR3 bases are TGCAGCGTTGAGACTTTGATAGGGGGGAGTTCGGTCTATGGCTACACCTTC. Translation: CSVETLIGGSSVYGYTF.

The V call is TRBV7-2, the J call TRBJ2-3; D is unclear. The germline CDR1 and CDR2 sequences are SGHTA and FQGNSA. This CDR3 spans 16 amino acids. V lost 5 bases and J 0 bases, leaving 15 bases between the germline ends. For the CDR3, the DNA is TGTGCCAGCAGCAACGGGCCAACTCAAAGCACAGATACGCAGTATTTT. As protein: CASSNGPTQSTDTQYF.

The chain uses TRBV28 and TRBJ2-1; TRBD2 aligns across 8 bases. In germline, CDR1 is MDHEN, CDR2 SYDVKM. Trimming took 6 bases from V and 7 from J; bases not matched to a gene: 11. The CDR3 sequence is 15 residues long. The CDR3 loop is CASRTSGRFANEQFF. For the CDR3, the DNA is TGTGCCAGCAGGACAAGCGGGAGATTCGCTAATGAGCAGTTCTTC.

The chain has TRBV30 and TRBJ2-3, with a weak D call TRBD2 (6 bases). V lost 3 bases and J lost 2, with 18 bases in between. The CDR3 length is 16 residues. Germline CDR1 and CDR2: GTSNPN and SVGIG (reference sequence). The CDR3 sequence: CAWRLETSPTTDTQYF. CDR3 bases: TGTGCCTGGAGGTTAGAGACTAGTCCCACCACAGATACGCAGTATTTT.

Note on this clone: The DNA is omitted, as the CDR3 cannot be located on it reliably, and the CDR3 follows TCRdb's listing. The chain uses TRBV7-9 and TRBJ2-2; the table's D call TRBD1 went unverified against the DNA. Germline V gene lookup returns CDR1 SEHNR and CDR2 FQNEAQ (reference sequence). The CDR3 has 16 residues if both end residues are counted. CDR3 in amino acids: CASSTSQGRRAGELFF.

The chain has TRBV5-1 and TRBJ2-5; D possibly corresponds to TRBD2 (5 bases). The V end lost 6 bases, the J end lost 4 bases, and 7 bases lay between the germline ends. CDR3 length: 11 amino acids. Germline V gives CDR1 SGHRS, CDR2 YFSETQ. CDR3: CASTEGETQYF. As DNA, the CDR3 is TGCGCCAGCACAGAGGGAGAGACCCAGTACTTC.

The rearrangement uses TRBV4-3 and TRBJ2-7; D gene uncertain. The CDR3 is made up of 14 amino acids. V was cut by 4 bases and J by 3 bases, with 13 bases left in between. The V gene's germline CDR1 is LGHNA and CDR2 YSLEER. The CDR3 here is CASSLAFGIYEQYF. The CDR3 DNA sequence: TGCGCCAGCAGCCTCGCTTTCGGCATCTACGAGCAGTACTTC.

The gene calls are TRBV7-3 and TRBJ1-3; perhaps TRBD1 as D (6 bases). V was cut by 5 bases and J by 8 bases, with 13 bases left in between. CDR1 is SGHTA and CDR2 is FQGTGA in the germline V gene. This CDR3 spans 13 amino acids. The CDR3 DNA reads as TGTGCCAGCAGCCCTGTAGGGGGGGACACCATATATTTT. It translates to CASSPVGGDTIYF.

The chain links TRBV4-1 to TRBJ2-7; a weak D match, TRBD1 (6 bases). Germline CDR1 MGHRA, CDR2 YSYEKL. The CDR3 is 16 residues long. Trimming removed 4 bases at V and 0 bases at J, with 16 bases between. The CDR3 DNA sequence: TGCGCCAGCAGCCTTCTTCCGGACAGTTACTCCTACGAGCAGTACTTC. As protein: CASSLLPDSYSYEQYF.